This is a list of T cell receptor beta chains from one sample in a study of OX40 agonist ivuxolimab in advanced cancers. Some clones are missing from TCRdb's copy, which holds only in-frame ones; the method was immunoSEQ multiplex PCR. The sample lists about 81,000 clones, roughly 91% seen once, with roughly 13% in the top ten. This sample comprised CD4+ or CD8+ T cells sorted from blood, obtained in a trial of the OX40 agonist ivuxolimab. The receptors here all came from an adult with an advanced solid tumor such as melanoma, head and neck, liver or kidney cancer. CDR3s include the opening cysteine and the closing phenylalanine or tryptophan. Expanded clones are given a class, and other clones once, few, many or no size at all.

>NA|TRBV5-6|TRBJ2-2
CASSRLVKDSNTGELFF
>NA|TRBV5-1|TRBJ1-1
CASSYRGTEAFF
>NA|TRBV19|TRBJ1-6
CASSIGAYSYNSPLHF
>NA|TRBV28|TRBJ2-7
CASSFTATYEQYF
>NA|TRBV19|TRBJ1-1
CASSMGGSGTEAFF
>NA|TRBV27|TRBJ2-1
CASSLSRVSYNEQFF
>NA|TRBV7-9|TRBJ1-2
CASSLIFGTPFSGYTF
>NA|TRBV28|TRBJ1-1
CASRTGGAEAFF
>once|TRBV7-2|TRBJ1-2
CASTPLVGGGNGYTF
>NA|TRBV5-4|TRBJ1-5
CASSLDSGAGQPQHF
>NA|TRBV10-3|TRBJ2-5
CAISEGSGGVQETQYF
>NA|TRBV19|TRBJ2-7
CASSITPRTYEQYF
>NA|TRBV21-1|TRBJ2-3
CASSYEDSQSNRTDTQYF
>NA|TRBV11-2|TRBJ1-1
CASSSGTEFPEAFF
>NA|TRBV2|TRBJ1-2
CASRESGDSFYGYTF
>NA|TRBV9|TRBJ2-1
CASSGWDRMGGEQFF
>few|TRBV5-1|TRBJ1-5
CASSFTGDNQPQHF
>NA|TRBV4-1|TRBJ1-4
CASKGASPEKLFF
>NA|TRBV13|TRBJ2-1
CASSPNPGLVDEQFF
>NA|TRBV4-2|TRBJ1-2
CASSQVDRGFGYTF
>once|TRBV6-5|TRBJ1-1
CASRRGNTEAFF
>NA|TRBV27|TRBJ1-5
CASSLGGYRNQPQHF
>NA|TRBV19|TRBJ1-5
CASIERGGRQPQHF
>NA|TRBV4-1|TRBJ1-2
CASSQDPRGLRGYTF
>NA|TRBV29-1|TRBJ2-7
CSIQDRFSYEQYF
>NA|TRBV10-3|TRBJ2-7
CAIQDSYYEQYF
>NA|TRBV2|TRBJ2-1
CASLVPGLAGGKYNEQFF
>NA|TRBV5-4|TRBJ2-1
CASSPNPVWEQFF
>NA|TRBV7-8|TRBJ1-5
CASSLWNQPQHF
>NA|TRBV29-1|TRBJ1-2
CSVEGPYREGYTF
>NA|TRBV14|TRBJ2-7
CATSTGAGPYYEQYF
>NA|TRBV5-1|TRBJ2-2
CASSYNTGELFF
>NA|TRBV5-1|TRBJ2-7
CASIEGVGAYEQYF
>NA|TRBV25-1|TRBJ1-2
CASSVAGTGYTF
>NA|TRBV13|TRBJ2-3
CASSLDISGGITDTQYF
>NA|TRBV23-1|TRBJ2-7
CASSQLLLWVSYEQYF
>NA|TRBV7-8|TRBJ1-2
CASSYRDRGRLDDGYTF
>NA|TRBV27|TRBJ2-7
CASGYPYEQYF
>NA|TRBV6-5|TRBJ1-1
CASRTLGAHEAFF
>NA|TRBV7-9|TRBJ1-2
CASSLEGDYGYTF
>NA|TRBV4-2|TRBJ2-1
CASSQGRGGNEQFF
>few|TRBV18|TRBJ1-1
CASSPRTGESTEAFF
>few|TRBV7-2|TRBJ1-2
CASSLSTAGNYGYTF
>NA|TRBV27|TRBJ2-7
CASSPRAGSYEQYF
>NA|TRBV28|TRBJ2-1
CASSLAGVAHEQFF
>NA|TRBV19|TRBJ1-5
CASSIIGEGSNQPQHF
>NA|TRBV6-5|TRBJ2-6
CANKDRGKGANVLTF
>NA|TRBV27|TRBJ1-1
CASSLSAGNEAFF